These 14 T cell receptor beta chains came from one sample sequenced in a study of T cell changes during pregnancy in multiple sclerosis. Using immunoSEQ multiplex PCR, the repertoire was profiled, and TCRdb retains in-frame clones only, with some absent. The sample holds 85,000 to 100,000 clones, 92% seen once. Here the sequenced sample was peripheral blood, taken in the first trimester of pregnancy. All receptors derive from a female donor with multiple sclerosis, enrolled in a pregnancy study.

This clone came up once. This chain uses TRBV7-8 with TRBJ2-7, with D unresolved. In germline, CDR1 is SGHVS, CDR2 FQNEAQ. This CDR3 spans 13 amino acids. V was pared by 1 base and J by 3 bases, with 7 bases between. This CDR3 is CASSLGLVYEQYF. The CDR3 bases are TGTGCCAGCAGCTTAGGGCTAGTCTACGAGCAGTACTTC.

The CDR3 loop reads CASSNRQREAYEQYF. The CDR3, as DNA: TGTGCCAGCAGCAACCGCCAGCGGGAGGCGTACGAGCAGTACTTC. V usage is TRBV5-4 and J usage is TRBJ2-7; 9 bases line up with TRBD2. There are 15 residues in the CDR3. Germline V gives CDR1 SGHNT, CDR2 YYREEE (reference sequence). The J segment lost 4 bases and the V segment lost 4 bases, leaving 9 bases of the junction unmatched.

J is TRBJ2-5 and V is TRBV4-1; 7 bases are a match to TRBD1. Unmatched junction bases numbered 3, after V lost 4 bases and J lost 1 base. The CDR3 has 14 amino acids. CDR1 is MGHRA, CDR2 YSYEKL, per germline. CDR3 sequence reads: CASSPDRAQETQYF. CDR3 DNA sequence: TGCGCCAGCAGCCCTGACAGGGCCCAAGAGACCCAGTACTTC.

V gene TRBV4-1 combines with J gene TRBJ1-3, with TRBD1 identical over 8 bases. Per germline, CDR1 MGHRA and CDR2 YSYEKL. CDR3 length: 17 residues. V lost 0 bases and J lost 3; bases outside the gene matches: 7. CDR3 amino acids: CASSQDPGGFSGNTIYF. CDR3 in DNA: TGCGCCAGCAGCCAAGACCCAGGGGGCTTTAGTGGAAACACCATATATTTT.

This CDR3 reads CASSDALGGGGDTQYF. The CDR3 DNA follows: TGTGCCAGCAGTGACGCCCTAGGGGGCGGGGGGGATACGCAGTATTTT. This chain uses TRBV6-1 with TRBJ2-3; weak D call: TRBD2 (8 bases). V was cut by 3 bases and J by 6 bases, with 19 bases left in between. This CDR3 has 16 residues. Per germline, CDR1 MNHNS and CDR2 SASEGT.

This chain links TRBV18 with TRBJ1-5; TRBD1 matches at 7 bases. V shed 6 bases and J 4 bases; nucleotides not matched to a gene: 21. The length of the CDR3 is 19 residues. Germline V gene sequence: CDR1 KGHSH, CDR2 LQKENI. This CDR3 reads CASSPNRSGDRVSNQPQHF. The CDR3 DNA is TGTGCCAGCTCCCCCAACCGTTCTGGCGACAGGGTTTCAAATCAGCCCCAGCATTTT.

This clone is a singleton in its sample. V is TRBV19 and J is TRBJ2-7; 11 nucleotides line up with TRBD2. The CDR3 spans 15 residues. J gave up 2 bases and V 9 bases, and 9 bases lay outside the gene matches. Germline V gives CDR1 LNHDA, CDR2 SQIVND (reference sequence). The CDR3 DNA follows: TGTGCCAGCCAAGATCTAGCGGGAGGTGCCTACGAGCAGTACTTC. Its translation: CASQDLAGGAYEQYF.

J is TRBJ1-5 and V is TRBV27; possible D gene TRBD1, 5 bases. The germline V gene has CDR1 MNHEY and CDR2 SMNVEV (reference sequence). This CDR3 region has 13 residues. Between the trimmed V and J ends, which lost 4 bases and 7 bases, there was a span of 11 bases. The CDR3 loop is CASSWGPRQPQHF. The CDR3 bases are TGTGCCAGCAGTTGGGGCCCCAGGCAGCCCCAGCATTTT.

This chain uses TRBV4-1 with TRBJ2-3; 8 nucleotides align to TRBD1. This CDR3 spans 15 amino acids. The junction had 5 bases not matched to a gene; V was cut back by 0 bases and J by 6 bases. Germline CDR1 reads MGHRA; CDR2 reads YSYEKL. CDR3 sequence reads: CASSQDRGLLDTQYF. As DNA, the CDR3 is TGCGCCAGCAGCCAAGACAGGGGGCTCTTGGATACGCAGTATTTT.

CDR3 sequence: CASSLSSWRGRETDTQYF. The CDR3 bases are TGTGCCAGCAGTTTATCCTCGTGGCGGGGCAGAGAGACAGATACGCAGTATTTT. This sequence joins TRBV27 and TRBJ2-3; TRBD2 is a possible D gene (6 bases). The V end lost 0 bases, the J end lost 3 bases, and 19 bases lay between the germline ends. Germline CDR1 MNHEY, CDR2 SMNVEV (reference sequence). The CDR3 runs 18 residues.

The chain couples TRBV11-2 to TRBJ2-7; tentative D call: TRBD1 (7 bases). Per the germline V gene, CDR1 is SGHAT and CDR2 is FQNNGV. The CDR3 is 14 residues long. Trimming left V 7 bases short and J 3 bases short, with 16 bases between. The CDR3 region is CASTFGRGDYEQYF. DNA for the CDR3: TGTGCCAGCACCTTCGGCAGGGGGGACTACGAGCAGTACTTC. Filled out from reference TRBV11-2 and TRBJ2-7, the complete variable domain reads EAGVAQSPRYKIIEKRQSVAFWCNPISGHATLYWYQQILGQGPKLLIQFQNNGVVDDSQLPKDRFSAERLKGVDSTLKIQPAKLEDSAVYLCASTFGRGDYEQYFGPGTRLTVT.

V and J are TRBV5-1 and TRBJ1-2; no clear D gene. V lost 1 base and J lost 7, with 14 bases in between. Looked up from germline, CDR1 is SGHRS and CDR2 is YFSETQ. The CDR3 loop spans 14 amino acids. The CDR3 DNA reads TGCGCCAGCAGCTTGTTTCCGGAGGACTCTGGCTACACCTTC. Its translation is CASSLFPEDSGYTF.

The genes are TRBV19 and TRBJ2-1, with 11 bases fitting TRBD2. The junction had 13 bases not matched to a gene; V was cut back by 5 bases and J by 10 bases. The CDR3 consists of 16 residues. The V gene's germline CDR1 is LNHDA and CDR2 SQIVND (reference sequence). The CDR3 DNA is TGTGCCAGTAGTCCTATAGGACTAGCGGGCTTTGGGGAGCAGTTCTTC. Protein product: CASSPIGLAGFGEQFF.

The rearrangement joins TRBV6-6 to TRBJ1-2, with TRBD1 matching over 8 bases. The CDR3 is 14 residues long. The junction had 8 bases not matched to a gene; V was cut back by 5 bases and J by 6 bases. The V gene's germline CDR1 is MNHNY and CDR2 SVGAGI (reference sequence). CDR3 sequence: CASSRTTGDNGYTF. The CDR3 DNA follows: TGTGCCAGCAGTCGAACGACAGGGGACAATGGCTACACCTTC.